These T cell receptor beta chains were read from a single sample in a study of shared T cell receptors in the human thymus. Some clones are missing from TCRdb's copy, which holds only in-frame ones; the method was immunoSEQ multiplex PCR. Of roughly 500,000 clones in the sample, approximately 80% were seen once. The sample also formed part of further work on human thymus T cells.

The sample consisted of thymocytes. Receptor source: a boy in the first two years of life with a congenital heart defect. Each CDR3 is given with its conserved first and last residue. The D gene is left open where the match is weak. Clone size is given for some rows only: seen once, a few or many times, or a class if the clone is expanded.

size	V	D	J	DNA	CDR3
.	TRBV14	TRBD1	TRBJ2-1	TGTGCCAGCAGCCAATTGTCGGGACAGGGCAACGATGAGCAGTTCTTC	CASSQLSGQGNDEQFF
.	TRBV6-1	TRBD1	TRBJ2-1	TGTGCCAGCAGTGAAAAGGCCCCTACCGGGACAGACTACAATGAGCAGTTCTTC	CASSEKAPTGTDYNEQFF
once	TRBV28	.	TRBJ1-1	TGTGCCAGCAGCGATACAGGGAACACTGAAGCTTTCTTT	CASSDTGNTEAFF
few	TRBV7-9	TRBD2	TRBJ2-1	TGTGCCAGCAGCCTTCTCCGACTAGCGGGAGACAATGAGCAGTTCTTC	CASSLLRLAGDNEQFF
.	TRBV15	TRBD1	TRBJ1-1	TGTGCCACCAGCAGAGAAGATCCGACAGGGGGCTTGAACACTGAAGCTTTCTTT	CATSREDPTGGLNTEAFF
.	TRBV6-5	TRBD1	TRBJ2-5	TGTGCCAGCAGCCCCGACAGGGGGTGGGAGACCCAGTACTTC	CASSPDRGWETQYF
few	TRBV20-1	.	TRBJ2-1	TGCAGTGCAACGCCAGGTGAGCAGTTCTTC	CSATPGEQFF
.	TRBV6-5	.	TRBJ2-3	TGTGCCAGACAGGGTGTGAGGGGGGGAGATACGCAGTATTTT	CARQGVRGGDTQYF
.	TRBV7-2	TRBD2	TRBJ2-7	TGTGCCAGCAGCTTATGGGGACTAGCGAGCTCCTACGAGCAGTACTTC	CASSLWGLASSYEQYF
.	TRBV9	.	TRBJ2-2	TGTGCCAGCAGCGTACTGGGGGGACAGTCGGTCACCGGGGAGCTGTTTTTT	CASSVLGGQSVTGELFF
.	TRBV29-1	TRBD2	TRBJ2-1	TGCAGCGTTGGGCCGACTAGCGAATTGAATGAGCAGTTCTTC	CSVGPTSELNEQFF
.	TRBV7-2	.	TRBJ2-2	TGTGCCAGCAGCTTAGATAGCTTTACCGGGGAGCTGTTTTTT	CASSLDSFTGELFF
.	TRBV7-2	.	TRBJ2-7	TGTGCCAGCAGCTTAGGGTGGCAGGTGGTCGGCGAGCAGTACTTC	CASSLGWQVVGEQYF
.	TRBV11-2	.	TRBJ2-7	TGTGCCACCTCCCGGGACTCTTCCTTTTACGAGCAGTACTTC	CATSRDSSFYEQYF
.	TRBV5-6	TRBD1	TRBJ2-5	TGTGCCAGCAGCTTGGGACAGGGGGCGGGAGAGACCCAGTACTTC	CASSLGQGAGETQYF
.	TRBV5-1	TRBD1	TRBJ2-7	TGCGCCAGCAGCCTGAGCCCGGGACAGGGAGCTTATGAGCAGTACTTC	CASSLSPGQGAYEQYF